What follows are 25 T cell receptor beta chains derived from one specimen sequenced in a study of cytomegalovirus exposure and HLA in healthy donors. The PCR made use of 60 Vbeta and 13 Jbeta primers. Sequencing used immunoSEQ multiplex PCR; TCRdb keeps in-frame clones, though not all of them. The sample yields approximately 150,000 clones, 65% to 85% seen once. Sequencing input: PBMCs. The receptors stem from a male donor in good health and CMV-seronegative.

The chain couples TRBV7-9 to TRBJ2-2; 11 bases are shared with TRBD1. The germline CDR1 and CDR2 sequences are SEHNR and FQNEAQ (reference sequence). This CDR3 region has 17 residues. Trimming at V came to 3 bases and at J to 0 bases, leaving 3 bases not matched to a gene. The CDR3 DNA reads TGTGCCAGCAGCTTTCCGGGACAGGGGGCGAACACCGGGGAGCTGTTTTTT. Its translation: CASSFPGQGANTGELFF. The whole variable domain, remainder taken from reference TRBV7-9 and TRBJ2-2, is DTGVSQNPRHKITKRGQNVTFRCDPISEHNRLYWYRQTLGQGPEFLTYFQNEAQLEKSRLLSDRFSAERPKGSFSTLEIQRTEQGDSAMYLCASSFPGQGANTGELFFGEGSRLTVL.

This chain links TRBV29-1 with TRBJ2-7; weak D call: TRBD2 (6 bases). Germline V lookup: CDR1 SQVTM, CDR2 ANQGSEA. The CDR3 runs to 15 residues. Trimming stripped 0 bases from V and 2 bases from J, with 14 bases between. The DNA for the CDR3 is TGCAGCGTTGAAGAGGGAGCGGGTTTTCCCTACGAGCAGTACTTC. Amino acids: CSVEEGAGFPYEQYF.

The V call is TRBV29-1, the J call TRBJ2-3, with 8 nucleotides matching TRBD1. Per germline, CDR1 SQVTM and CDR2 ANQGSEA. This CDR3 spans 13 amino acids. Trimming at V came to 4 bases and at J to 4 bases, leaving 4 bases not matched to a gene. CDR3 protein: CSVVRGQADTQYF. DNA of the CDR3: TGCAGCGTTGTCAGGGGGCAGGCAGATACGCAGTATTTT.

A remark on this clone: This specimen includes other DNA sequences encoding the same CDR3. The chain recombines TRBV18 with TRBJ2-7, with 9 bases matching TRBD1. Germline CDR1 KGHSH, CDR2 LQKENI. J lost 2 bases, V lost 3 bases, and 2 bases had no gene match. CDR3 length equals 14 residues. The CDR3 region is CASSPGTGTYEQYF. The CDR3 DNA is TGTGCCAGCTCACCCGGGACAGGGACCTACGAGCAGTACTTC.

The chain is built from TRBV7-9 and TRBJ1-2; no definite D call. The CDR3 runs to 14 residues. CDR1 and CDR2 (germline): SEHNR, FQNEAQ (reference sequence). Trimming stripped 2 bases from V and 2 bases from J, with 9 bases between. DNA for the CDR3: TGTGCCAGCAGCTTAACGGCGGTGAACTATGGCTACACCTTC. This sequence encodes CASSLTAVNYGYTF.

In DNA, the CDR3 is TGTGCCAGCAGCCTCGGACAGCTTGTTTACGAGCAGTACTTC. Translated, it gives CASSLGQLVYEQYF. The rearrangement uses TRBV7-2 and TRBJ2-7; maybe TRBD1 (6 bases). V gave up 5 bases and J gave up 4 bases, with 15 bases separating them. CDR3 length: 14 amino acids. CDR1 is SGHTA, CDR2 FQGNSA, per germline.

The V and J genes are TRBV5-1 and TRBJ2-1; D gene unclear. Germline V gives CDR1 SGHRS, CDR2 YFSETQ. V dropped 5 bases and J dropped 0 bases, with 3 bases sitting between them. The CDR3 totals 12 residues. The CDR3 protein is CASRSSYNEQFF. The CDR3 DNA is TGCGCCAGCAGGAGCTCCTACAATGAGCAGTTCTTC.

The rearrangement joins TRBV6-4 to TRBJ2-3; D is unclear. The CDR3 runs 13 residues. Germline CDR1 MRHNA, CDR2 SNTAGT. The V and J ends lost 0 bases and 5 bases respectively, with 6 bases between them. The CDR3, as DNA: TGTGCCAGCAGTGACTCGAGCGAAGATACGCAGTATTTT. Translation gives CASSDSSEDTQYF.

The genes are TRBV15 and TRBJ1-4, with D maybe TRBD1 (5 bases). The germline CDR1 and CDR2 sequences are LNHNV and YYDKDF (reference sequence). V dropped 9 bases and J dropped 0 bases, with 14 bases sitting between them. This CDR3 comprises 15 residues. The CDR3 region is CATQTESTTNEKLFF. The CDR3 bases are TGTGCCACACAGACAGAAAGCACAACTAATGAAAAACTGTTTTTT.

The chain carries TRBV5-6 and TRBJ2-4, with TRBD2 as a possible D gene (5 bases). This CDR3 is built from 14 residues. Germline V CDR1 and CDR2: SGHDT, YYEEEE. Trimming removed 2 bases from V and 1 base from J, with 7 bases in between. The CDR3 sequence: CASSFPGAKNIQYF. The CDR3 DNA sequence: TGTGCCAGCAGCTTCCCGGGGGCCAAAAACATTCAGTACTTC.

V is TRBV25-1 and J is TRBJ1-1; 8 bases fit TRBD1. CDR1 and CDR2 (germline): MGHDK, SYGVNS. The CDR3 loop spans 13 amino acids. After removal of 5 bases from V and 5 bases from J, the junction contained 4 bases not matched to a gene. CDR3 amino acids: CASSTRQGTEAFF. The DNA for the CDR3 is TGTGCCAGCAGTACCCGACAGGGGACTGAAGCTTTCTTT.

V usage is TRBV27 and J usage is TRBJ1-2, with a possible D match to TRBD1 (6 bases). This CDR3 has 15 amino acids. CDR1 and CDR2 from the germline V gene are MNHEY and SMNVEV (reference sequence). The ends were cut back, 5 bases at V and 2 bases at J, with 15 bases in the middle. CDR3 residues: CASSPRGQRNYGYTF. CDR3 nucleotides: TGTGCCAGCAGTCCTCGAGGACAGCGCAACTATGGCTACACCTTC.

The rearrangement links TRBV27 to TRBJ2-7; tentatively, D is TRBD2 (6 bases). With 4 bases removed from V and 3 bases from J, the gap between germline ends came to 16 bases. This CDR3 spans 15 amino acids. The germline CDR1 and CDR2 sequences are MNHEY and SMNVEV (reference sequence). The CDR3 nucleotides are TGTGCCAGCAGTTCCGGGGGACGGAGGATCTACGAGCAGTACTTC. Protein: CASSSGGRRIYEQYF.

This chain joins TRBV7-8 and TRBJ2-3; D gene ambiguous. The CDR3 totals 11 residues. Germline V gene data show CDR1 as SGHVS and CDR2 as FQNEAQ. Between the trimmed V and J ends, which lost 3 bases and 6 bases, there was a span of 4 bases. The CDR3 nucleotides are TGTGCCAGCAGCTTTCGGGATACGCAGTATTTT. Its translation is CASSFRDTQYF.

This sequence joins TRBV19 and TRBJ2-7; possibly TRBD2 for D (5 bases). The CDR3 covers 15 residues. Trimming stripped 3 bases from V and 3 bases from J, with 15 bases between. Germline lookup yields CDR1 LNHDA and CDR2 SQIVND (reference sequence). The CDR3 DNA follows: TGTGCCAGTAGTATGGCCCCAAGGGAGTTCTACGAGCAGTACTTC. Its protein is CASSMAPREFYEQYF.

The chain employs TRBV4-2 and TRBJ2-7, with 9 bases lining up with TRBD1. Germline V lookup: CDR1 LGHNA, CDR2 YNFKEQ. J was trimmed by 3 bases and V by 4 bases; bases with no gene match: 4. CDR3 length: 14 residues. This CDR3 reads CASSPGQGSYEQYF. As DNA, the CDR3 is TGTGCCAGCAGCCCCGGACAGGGGAGCTACGAGCAGTACTTC.

This clone was counted a few times. The chain recombines TRBV6-1 with TRBJ2-2; TRBD2 is a possible D gene (7 bases). CDR1 MNHNS and CDR2 SASEGT come from the germline V gene. With 7 bases removed from V and 7 bases from J, the gap between germline ends came to 16 bases. This CDR3 is built from 14 residues. The CDR3 spells CASMGGGSIGELFF. The CDR3, as DNA: TGTGCCAGCATGGGGGGCGGGAGCATCGGGGAGCTGTTTTTT.

To note about this clone: The junction does not match germline at one end; this may be a read error. The gene calls are TRBV7-9 and TRBJ1-1, with D perhaps TRBD1 (5 bases). The CDR3 length is 14 residues. Looked up from germline, CDR1 is SEHNR and CDR2 is FQNEAQ (reference sequence). The CDR3 DNA reads TGTTCCAGCAGCTTAGGGGCGGGGGACACTGAAGCTTTCTTT. Amino acid sequence: CSSSLGAGDTEAFF.

V gene TRBV11-1 combines with J gene TRBJ2-1; weak D call: TRBD1 (5 bases). V was pared by 2 bases and J by 7 bases, with 15 bases between. Germline CDR1 is SGHAT and CDR2 is FQDESV (reference sequence). The CDR3 runs to 15 residues. In DNA, the CDR3 is TGTGCCAGCAGCTTAACATCTGACAGAACGAATGAGCAGTTCTTC. Translation: CASSLTSDRTNEQFF.

The chain uses TRBV11-2 and TRBJ2-5, with 7 bases aligning to TRBD2. The germline gives CDR1 SGHAT, CDR2 FQNNGV. The J segment lost 5 bases and the V segment lost 3 bases, leaving 3 bases of the junction unmatched. This CDR3 region has 13 residues. CDR3 sequence reads: CASSLGGDETQYF. In DNA form, the CDR3 reads TGTGCCAGCAGCTTGGGAGGGGACGAGACCCAGTACTTC.

The chain links TRBV9 to TRBJ2-3, with D perhaps TRBD1 (6 bases). Germline assignment: CDR1 SGDLS and CDR2 YYNGEE. The V end lost 0 bases, the J end lost 11 bases, and 13 bases lay between the germline ends. The CDR3 consists of 13 residues. The CDR3, as DNA: TGTGCCAGCAGCGTAGCCCTCCAGGGGAGGCAGTATTTT. Its translation: CASSVALQGRQYF.

V and J are TRBV28 and TRBJ1-4, with 9 bases matching TRBD1. The trim removed 6 bases at V and 7 bases at J, leaving 6 bases unmatched. Germline CDR1 MDHEN, CDR2 SYDVKM. The CDR3 is 14 amino acids. Here the CDR3 reads CASRMGQGTEKLFF. The DNA of the CDR3 is TGTGCCAGCAGGATGGGACAGGGAACTGAAAAACTGTTTTTT.

The chain carries TRBV18 and TRBJ2-5; D unclear. This CDR3 spans 14 amino acids. V gave up 3 bases and J gave up 5 bases, with 13 bases separating them. CDR1 and CDR2 from the germline V gene are KGHSH and LQKENI. CDR3 region: CASSPQTGPETQYF. DNA of the CDR3: TGTGCCAGCTCACCGCAGACGGGTCCGGAGACCCAGTACTTC.

This rearrangement joins TRBV27 to TRBJ2-3, with D unclear. This CDR3 is 13 amino acids long. Trimming removed 5 bases at V and 4 bases at J, with 10 bases between. Germline lookup yields CDR1 MNHEY and CDR2 SMNVEV (reference sequence). In DNA form, the CDR3 reads TGTGCCAGCAGTAGAGAGATCCCAGATACGCAGTATTTT. Translating it yields CASSREIPDTQYF.

The CDR3 reads CASSSGTGDSESSYEQYF. The DNA of the CDR3 is TGTGCCAGCAGCTCCGGGACAGGGGACTCCGAGAGCTCCTACGAGCAGTACTTC. V usage is TRBV13 and J usage is TRBJ2-5, with 10 nucleotides matching TRBD1. TRBJ2-7 matches the DNA end more closely, so the J call is doubtful. In germline, CDR1 is PRHDT, CDR2 FYEKMQ (reference sequence). CDR3 length equals 18 residues.